Described below is a single T cell receptor beta chain sequence and its context. V gave up 1 base and J gave up 8 bases, with 11 bases separating them. Germline CDR1 reads GTSNPN; CDR2 reads SVGIG (reference sequence). The CDR3 totals 12 residues. These data belong to a study of blood T cell repertoires in COVID-19. The overall study: From the United States, Italy and Spain came samples of acute and convalescent COVID-19.

Original methodology: Estimation of nucleated cell counts was performed using reference gene primer amplification. Clones were read by immunoSEQ multiplex PCR, and TCRdb kept only the in-frame ones, dropping some. That table gives V, J and clone size, and the DNA gave D and trimming. The table records roughly 150,000 clones, around 80% of them present only once. Assignments of participants to cohorts depended upon their own reported clinical history. V gene TRBV30 combines with J gene TRBJ1-2, with D tentatively TRBD1 (5 bases). The specimen sequenced was PBMCs or T cells enriched from blood (not recorded which). This receptor was obtained from a woman between 55 and 75 years old who had recovered from COVID-19. CDR3 sequence reads: CAWSATVGGYTF. DNA of the CDR3: TGTGCCTGGAGTGCGACAGTTGGCGGCTACACCTTC.